The next 29 T cell receptor beta chains were all read from a single sample in a study of control samples from healthy donors and cancer patients. This table comes from immunoSEQ multiplex PCR, and its TCRdb copy is limited to in-frame clones, with some not included. The sample holds 170,000 or so clones, around 95% seen once. The sequenced sample consisted of blood. The receptor set was obtained from a woman between 40 and 55 years old in good health.

J is TRBJ1-1 and V is TRBV29-1; D is unclear. V was pared by 8 bases and J by 0 bases, with 10 bases between. The CDR3 length is 12 residues. Germline V lookup: CDR1 SQVTM, CDR2 ANQGSEA. CDR3 loop: CSQKEMNTEAFF. CDR3 bases: TGCAGCCAAAAAGAGATGAACACTGAAGCTTTCTTT.

This clone was counted a single time. V usage is TRBV10-3 and J usage is TRBJ1-3, with D hard to call. Trimming cost V 7 bases and J 0 bases, with 7 bases left between them. The CDR3 sequence is 13 residues long. CDR1 ENHRY and CDR2 SYGVKD come from the germline V gene. The CDR3 reads CAIIGNSGNTIYF. CDR3 DNA sequence: TGTGCCATCATAGGGAACTCTGGAAACACCATATATTTT.

The chain is built from TRBV5-6 and TRBJ1-1, with D unresolved. From germline, CDR1 is SGHDT and CDR2 YYEEEE. Trimming shortened V by 4 bases and J by 0 bases, and 13 bases separated the two germline ends. This CDR3 is 15 amino acids long. DNA of the CDR3: TGTGCCAGCAGCCCAATAAGGTCGGTGAACACTGAAGCTTTCTTT. Its translation is CASSPIRSVNTEAFF.

The chain employs TRBV19 and TRBJ1-5, with D hard to call. This CDR3 spans 15 amino acids. Germline V gene data show CDR1 as LNHDA and CDR2 as SQIVND (reference sequence). The V gene lost 0 bases and the J gene lost 3 bases, with 9 bases spanning the gap. The CDR3 spells CASSIDRGINQPQHF. CDR3 DNA sequence: TGTGCCAGTAGTATAGATCGGGGAATCAATCAGCCCCAGCATTTT.

The chain recombines TRBV7-2 with TRBJ1-2, with D hard to call. The CDR3 covers 18 residues. The germline V gene encodes CDR1 SGHTA and CDR2 FQGNSA. V gave up 3 bases and J gave up 7 bases, with 27 bases separating them. CDR3 DNA sequence: TGTGCCAGCAGCTTTCGAACCCCGACAAGCCACTTTGAACGTGGCTACACCTTC. This sequence encodes CASSFRTPTSHFERGYTF.

This chain connects TRBV7-8 to TRBJ2-7; D is unclear. The germline CDR1 and CDR2 sequences are SGHVS and FQNEAQ. This CDR3 has 15 residues. V lost 6 bases to trimming and J lost 0 bases, with 15 bases between them. CDR3 sequence (DNA): TGTGCCAGCAGAAAGAACGGTCCGAGCTCCTACGAGCAGTACTTC. It specifies CASRKNGPSSYEQYF. Looking up the rest from reference TRBV7-8 and TRBJ2-7 gives the full variable domain: GAGVSQSPRYKVAKRGQDVALRCDPISGHVSLFWYQQALGQGPEFLTYFQNEAQLDKSGLPSDRFFAERPEGSVSTLKIQRTQQEDSAVYLCASRKNGPSSYEQYFGPGTRLTVT.

CDR3 in DNA: TGTGCCAGCAACCGGGACAGGGGGAGTTTAGGTGTCAATGAGCAGTTCTTC. Residues: CASNRDRGSLGVNEQFF. The rearrangement joins TRBV2 to TRBJ2-1; 11 bases align to TRBD1. The V segment lost 7 bases and the J segment 6 bases; nucleotides outside the gene matches: 14. The V gene's germline CDR1 is SNHLY and CDR2 FYNNEI. The CDR3 runs to 17 residues.

The chain employs TRBV27 and TRBJ2-1; 11 nucleotides align to TRBD2. The CDR3 runs 15 residues. Germline V gene sequence: CDR1 MNHEY, CDR2 SMNVEV (reference sequence). Trimming cost V 10 bases and J 3 bases; bases outside gene matches: 8. CDR3 sequence: CATLKTSGGYNEQFF. In nucleotides, the CDR3 is TGTGCCACCCTTAAAACTAGCGGGGGCTACAATGAGCAGTTCTTC.

This chain uses TRBV14 with TRBJ1-2; D is ambiguous. V was cut by 0 bases and J by 5 bases, with 13 bases left in between. The CDR3 sequence is 15 residues long. The germline V gene has CDR1 SGHDN and CDR2 FVKESK. CDR3 sequence: CASSQDAARRYGYTF. In nucleotides, the CDR3 is TGTGCCAGCAGCCAAGATGCGGCCCGGCGATATGGCTACACCTTC.

This chain joins TRBV6-6 and TRBJ1-1, with 9 bases lining up with TRBD1. Losses at the gene ends were 6 bases for V and 2 bases for J; bases not matched to a gene: 10. CDR1 and CDR2 (germline): MNHNY, SVGAGI (reference sequence). There are 16 residues in the CDR3. This CDR3 reads CASRPGTGLINTEAFF. CDR3 nucleotides: TGTGCCAGCAGACCCGGGACAGGGCTAATAAACACTGAAGCTTTCTTT.

This sequence joins TRBV6-5 and TRBJ2-1; 13 bases are shared with TRBD2. The CDR3 covers 15 residues. The trim removed 4 bases at V and 7 bases at J, leaving 4 bases unmatched. CDR1 and CDR2 from the germline V gene are MNHEY and SVGAGI. The CDR3 is CASSWTSGSRNEQFF. For the CDR3, the DNA is TGTGCCAGCAGTTGGACTAGCGGGAGTAGGAATGAGCAGTTCTTC.

The chain carries TRBV5-6 and TRBJ2-7; D tentatively reads TRBD1 or TRBD2 (6 bases each). Germline V gene sequence: CDR1 SGHDT, CDR2 YYEEEE. CDR3 length: 14 amino acids. The V and J ends lost 0 bases and 5 bases respectively, with 12 bases between them. The CDR3 sequence is CASSLGGASHEQYF. The CDR3 coding sequence is TGTGCCAGCAGCTTGGGGGGGGCGTCCCACGAGCAGTACTTC.

The CDR3: CASSSIAGGLGEQYF. Here the CDR3 DNA reads TGTGCCAGCAGCTCGATAGCGGGGGGGCTGGGCGAGCAGTACTTC. The chain joins TRBV5-4 to TRBJ2-7; TRBD2 matches at 11 bases. CDR1 and CDR2 (germline): SGHNT, YYREEE (reference sequence). CDR3 size: 15 residues. Trimming cost V 3 bases and J 6 bases; bases outside gene matches: 8.

The rearrangement joins TRBV5-4 to TRBJ2-2; maybe TRBD1 (5 bases). This CDR3 has 15 amino acids. Germline V gene lookup returns CDR1 SGHNT and CDR2 YYREEE (reference sequence). The V end was cut by 2 bases, the J end by 5 bases, with 13 bases between. The CDR3, as DNA: TGTGCCAGCAGCTTAAGCCCCCAGGGAACCGGGGAGCTGTTTTTT. Translating it yields CASSLSPQGTGELFF.

The chain employs TRBV5-1 and TRBJ2-1; D might be TRBD1 (6 bases). The CDR3 spans 13 residues. From germline, CDR1 is SGHRS and CDR2 YFSETQ. V shed 0 bases and J shed 10 bases, with 11 bases lying between them. CDR3 sequence: CASSLGDNSEQFF. The CDR3 DNA sequence: TGCGCCAGCAGCTTGGGGGACAATAGCGAGCAGTTCTTC. The full variable domain, completed using reference TRBV5-1 and TRBJ2-1, is KAGVTQTPRYLIKTRGQQVTLSCSPISGHRSVSWYQQTPGQGLQFLFEYFSETQRNKGNFPGRFSGRQFSNSRSEMNVSTLELGDSALYLCASSLGDNSEQFFGPGTRLTVL.

The chain links TRBV6-4 to TRBJ2-1; 9 nucleotides line up with TRBD2. The junction had 4 bases not matched to a gene; V was cut back by 0 bases and J by 4 bases. The germline V gene encodes CDR1 MRHNA and CDR2 SNTAGT. The CDR3 totals 16 residues. In DNA, the CDR3 is TGTGCCAGCAGTGACTCGACGCGGGGGGGTTACAATGAGCAGTTCTTC. Amino acid sequence: CASSDSTRGGYNEQFF.

The CDR3 bases are TGCAGCGATAGACAGGGGGGAGAGACCCAGTACTTC. It is translated as CSDRQGGETQYF. The V call is TRBV29-1, the J call TRBJ2-5; 9 nucleotides align to TRBD1. The CDR3 runs to 12 residues. Germline trimming cut 7 bases from V and 4 bases from J; bases unmatched to any gene: 4. Germline CDR1 reads SQVTM; CDR2 reads ANQGSEA.

The chain is built from TRBV12-5 and TRBJ2-3; 12 bases align to TRBD2. CDR3 size: 17 residues. V trimming: 3 bases; J trimming: 6 bases; junction bases outside the gene matches: 10. In germline, CDR1 is LGHNT, CDR2 FRNRAP. CDR3 nucleotide sequence: TGTGCTAGTGGTTTCAGACTAGCGGGAGTCCCCAGGGATACGCAGTATTTT. Residues: CASGFRLAGVPRDTQYF.

This clone occurred once. The V gene is TRBV27, the J gene TRBJ2-3; 7 bases agree with TRBD2. V gave up 6 bases and J gave up 0 bases; unmatched junction bases: 15. The germline V gene encodes CDR1 MNHEY and CDR2 SMNVEV (reference sequence). The CDR3 is 18 residues long. CDR3 loop: CASSKALPAGDSTDTQYF. CDR3 in DNA: TGTGCCAGCAGCAAGGCCCTGCCCGCGGGAGATAGCACAGATACGCAGTATTTT.

The chain has TRBV9 and TRBJ2-5; 8 nucleotides match TRBD2. Germline V CDR1 and CDR2: SGDLS, YYNGEE. The CDR3 totals 14 residues. V shed 2 bases, J shed 4 bases, and the junction held 4 bases outside the gene matches. CDR3 nucleotide sequence: TGTGCCAGCAGCGTGGAACTAGCGGCAGAGACCCAGTACTTC. Translation gives CASSVELAAETQYF.

This chain joins TRBV10-1 and TRBJ2-3; 7 bases match TRBD2. Germline loops: CDR1 WNHNN, CDR2 SYGVQD (reference sequence). V shed 5 bases and J 0 bases; nucleotides not matched to a gene: 5. This CDR3 region has 15 residues. CDR3: CASSRLSGSTDTQYF. The CDR3 DNA follows: TGCGCCAGCAGTCGTCTTAGCGGGAGCACAGATACGCAGTATTTT.

The chain is built from TRBV2 and TRBJ2-5; D is perhaps TRBD2 (5 bases). The germline V and J ends were trimmed by 5 bases and 2 bases, with 18 bases remaining between them. CDR1 is SNHLY, CDR2 FYNNEI, per germline. This CDR3 comprises 16 residues. The CDR3 bases are TGTGCCAGCAGTATGTCCCCCCCAGGAGGACAAGAGACCCAGTACTTC. Protein: CASSMSPPGGQETQYF.

The V call is TRBV10-3, the J call TRBJ1-3; the D is unclear. V was trimmed by 10 bases and J by 7 bases, leaving 14 bases between them. The germline V gene has CDR1 ENHRY and CDR2 SYGVKD. The CDR3 is 12 amino acids. The CDR3 region is CATAGNMNTIYF. Written as DNA, the CDR3 is TGTGCCACCGCGGGGAATATGAACACCATATATTTT.

The genes are TRBV10-1 and TRBJ1-2; TRBD1 matches at 8 bases. The junction had 10 bases not matched to a gene; V was cut back by 8 bases and J by 5 bases. The CDR3 covers 14 residues. CDR1 is WNHNN and CDR2 is SYGVQD in the germline V gene (reference sequence). The CDR3 loop reads CASLVHGTGYGYTF. In DNA form, the CDR3 reads TGCGCCAGCCTAGTCCATGGGACAGGTTATGGCTACACCTTC.

This clone was counted a single time. The chain carries TRBV20-1 and TRBJ2-5; no definite D call. This CDR3 spans 8 amino acids. Germline V gives CDR1 DFQATT, CDR2 SNEGSKA (reference sequence). The CDR3 DNA is TGCAGCGGGGAGACCCAGTACTTC. Translated, it gives CSGETQYF.

V gene TRBV4-1 combines with J gene TRBJ2-1; D is unclear. Germline CDR1 MGHRA, CDR2 YSYEKL. The CDR3 runs 16 residues. The V end was cut by 4 bases, the J end by 3 bases, with 16 bases between. The CDR3 spells CASSRTEAPGYNEQFF. The CDR3 DNA is TGCGCCAGCAGCCGCACTGAAGCGCCGGGCTACAATGAGCAGTTCTTC.

This chain connects TRBV5-1 to TRBJ2-3; 8 bases are shared with TRBD2. This CDR3 is 15 amino acids long. Unmatched junction bases numbered 4, after V lost 0 bases and J lost 4 bases. CDR1 is SGHRS and CDR2 is YFSETQ in the germline V gene. The CDR3 DNA reads as TGCGCCAGCAGCTTGGAAAGCGGGAGCGCAGATACGCAGTATTTT. Translation: CASSLESGSADTQYF.

The chain employs TRBV19 and TRBJ1-5; a weak D match, TRBD1 (6 bases). Between the trimmed V and J ends, which lost 7 bases and 6 bases, there was a span of 22 bases. Germline CDR1 is LNHDA and CDR2 is SQIVND (reference sequence). The CDR3 spans 16 residues. CDR3 in amino acids: CASTPRRDTGIQPQHF. The DNA of the CDR3 is TGTGCCAGTACACCGAGAAGGGACACCGGTATTCAGCCCCAGCATTTT.

The chain recombines TRBV10-2 with TRBJ1-2; D remains unclear. The CDR3 consists of 14 residues. CDR1 is WSHSY, CDR2 SAAADI, per germline. V gave up 6 bases and J gave up 7 bases, with 18 bases separating them. CDR3 nucleotides: TGCGCCAGCAGCGTTTATCGTGGGCAGAGTGGCTACACCTTC. Protein product: CASSVYRGQSGYTF.